The T cell receptor (beta chain) described here comes from a study of T-cell reconstitution after alpha-beta-depleted transplantation in children. This clonotype has a count of ten or more. The library targeted TCRbeta and was prepared with unique molecular identifiers. TCRdb passed the PCR reads through MiXCR, listing each CDR3 protein once. The data show 190,000 or so distinct CDR3 sequences, about 6.8% seen once. CDR3 length equals 15 residues. V was pared by 5 bases and J by 1 base, with 14 bases between. The germline V gene has CDR1 MNHEY and CDR2 SMNVEV (reference sequence). The source of this sequence is a human donor who donated a stem cell graft to a child with Wiskott-Aldrich syndrome. This rearrangement joins TRBV27 to TRBJ1-1; D is perhaps TRBD1 (6 bases). The specimen comprised PBMCs from the stem cell graft donor, sampled from the stem cell graft. Here the CDR3 reads CASSGTGHSNTEAFF. In nucleotides, the CDR3 is TGTGCCAGCAGTGGGACGGGACACTCGAACACTGAAGCTTTCTTT.